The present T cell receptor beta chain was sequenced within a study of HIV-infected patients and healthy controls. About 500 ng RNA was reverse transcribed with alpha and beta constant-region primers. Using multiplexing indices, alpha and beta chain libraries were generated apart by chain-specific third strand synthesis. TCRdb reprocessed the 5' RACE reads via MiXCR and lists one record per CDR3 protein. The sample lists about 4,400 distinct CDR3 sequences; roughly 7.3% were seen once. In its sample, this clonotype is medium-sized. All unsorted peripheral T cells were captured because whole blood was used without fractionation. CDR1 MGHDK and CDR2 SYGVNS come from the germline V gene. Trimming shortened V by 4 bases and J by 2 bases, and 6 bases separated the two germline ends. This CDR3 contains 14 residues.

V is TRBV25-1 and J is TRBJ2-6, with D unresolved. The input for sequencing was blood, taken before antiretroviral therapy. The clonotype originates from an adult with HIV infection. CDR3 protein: CASSGGAGANVLTF. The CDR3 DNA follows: TGTGCCAGCAGTGGTGGGGCTGGGGCCAACGTCCTGACTTTC.